The 28 T cell receptor beta chains below were found in one sample sequenced in a study of blood T cell repertoires in COVID-19. TCRdb's table, derived via immunoSEQ multiplex PCR, lists solely in-frame clones and lacks some. The repertoire holds around 130,000 clones, with around 87% as singletons. The specimen was peripheral blood. The receptors here all came from a man in his sixties or seventies with active COVID-19.

This sequence joins TRBV2 and TRBJ2-1; TRBD2 aligns across 7 bases. J was trimmed by 8 bases and V by 6 bases; bases with no gene match: 13. The CDR3 has 15 amino acids. The germline CDR1 and CDR2 sequences are SNHLY and FYNNEI. CDR3 in amino acids: CASSPAGGSSDEQFF. The CDR3 nucleotides read TGTGCCAGCAGCCCGGCTGGCGGGAGTAGCGATGAGCAGTTCTTC.

The chain employs TRBV6-6 and TRBJ2-1, with 8 bases that match TRBD2. Germline V lookup: CDR1 MNHNY, CDR2 SVGAGI (reference sequence). The CDR3 sequence is 15 residues long. The V segment lost 2 bases and the J segment 4 bases; nucleotides outside the gene matches: 4. The CDR3 protein is CASSYQLADYNEQFF. The CDR3 DNA follows: TGTGCCAGCAGTTACCAACTAGCGGATTACAATGAGCAGTTCTTC.

The V gene is TRBV2, the J gene TRBJ2-7; D is perhaps TRBD2 (5 bases). V was pared by 6 bases and J by 1 base, with 13 bases between. Germline V gene lookup returns CDR1 SNHLY and CDR2 FYNNEI. The CDR3 is 14 residues long. CDR3 sequence reads: CASSRTGPSYEQYF. The CDR3 DNA reads as TGTGCCAGCAGCCGGACTGGTCCTTCCTACGAGCAGTACTTC.

The chain joins TRBV7-2 to TRBJ2-1; D not certain. Germline V gives CDR1 SGHTA, CDR2 FQGNSA. The CDR3 totals 14 residues. The V end was cut by 1 base, the J end by 5 bases, with 9 bases between. Written as DNA, the CDR3 is TGTGCCAGCAGCTTAGTTATTCAGAACAATGAGCAGTTCTTC. Amino acid sequence: CASSLVIQNNEQFF.

J is TRBJ1-1 and V is TRBV27, with D perhaps matching TRBD1 (5 bases). With 4 bases removed from V and 3 bases from J, the gap between germline ends came to 15 bases. Germline CDR1 and CDR2: MNHEY and SMNVEV (reference sequence). This CDR3 has 15 amino acids. In DNA form, the CDR3 reads TGTGCCAGCAGTTCTCCCGGACAACGGGACACTGAAGCTTTCTTT. It encodes CASSSPGQRDTEAFF.

The chain uses TRBV6-1 and TRBJ2-2; 9 nucleotides align to TRBD2. In germline, CDR1 is MNHNS, CDR2 SASEGT. The V gene end was trimmed by 0 bases and the J gene end by 4 bases; junction bases not matched to a gene: 3. This CDR3 has 16 amino acids. CDR3 sequence (DNA): TGTGCCAGCAGTGAAGCGCGGGGGGGCCTCACCGGGGAGCTGTTTTTT. Its translation is CASSEARGGLTGELFF.

The V gene is TRBV6-5, the J gene TRBJ2-5; 8 bases fit TRBD1. Germline assignment: CDR1 MNHEY and CDR2 SVGAGI. This CDR3 is 14 amino acids long. Trimming took 5 bases from V and 4 from J; bases not matched to a gene: 6. Here the CDR3 reads CASSLRTGRETQYF. The DNA for the CDR3 is TGTGCCAGCAGTCTTCGGACAGGGAGAGAGACCCAGTACTTC.

This clone was counted between two and nine times. The chain has TRBV4-2 and TRBJ2-5; TRBD1 aligns across 11 bases. This CDR3 has 16 amino acids. Germline CDR1 is LGHNA and CDR2 is YNFKEQ. The V and J ends lost 4 bases and 5 bases, in that order; junction bases with no gene match: 9. CDR3 amino acids: CASSPDPGTGGETQYF. The CDR3 nucleotides are TGTGCCAGCAGCCCAGACCCCGGGACAGGGGGGGAGACCCAGTACTTC.

The J gene is TRBJ1-2, the V gene TRBV6-5; TRBD1 matches 8 bases. CDR1 and CDR2 (germline): MNHEY, SVGAGI. This CDR3 is 11 amino acids long. V lost 9 bases and J lost 8; bases outside the gene matches: 5. CDR3 bases: TGTGCCAGTCAGGGGGCGTGGGGCTACACCTTC. This encodes CASQGAWGYTF.

This clone was recorded only once. V and J are TRBV30 and TRBJ1-3; no clear D. Trimming shortened V by 3 bases and J by 0 bases, and 9 bases separated the two germline ends. CDR1 GTSNPN and CDR2 SVGIG come from the germline V gene (reference sequence). This CDR3 has 14 amino acids. CDR3 coding DNA: TGTGCCTGGAGGAAGAGGGACTCTGGAAACACCATATATTTT. As protein: CAWRKRDSGNTIYF.

The genes are TRBV7-2 and TRBJ2-1, with a tentative D call TRBD2 (5 bases). From germline, CDR1 is SGHTA and CDR2 FQGNSA. Trimming shortened V by 5 bases and J by 7 bases, and 15 bases separated the two germline ends. CDR3 size: 14 residues. The CDR3 reads CASSPFLERNEQFF. In nucleotides, the CDR3 is TGTGCCAGCAGCCCTTTCCTTGAGCGGAATGAGCAGTTCTTC.

The chain uses TRBV11-2 and TRBJ2-5; 7 positions match TRBD1. After removal of 5 bases from V and 5 bases from J, the junction contained 8 bases not matched to a gene. The germline V gene encodes CDR1 SGHAT and CDR2 FQNNGV. The CDR3 totals 14 residues. Written as DNA, the CDR3 is TGTGCCAGCAGCCCGAACAGGGGTCCGGAGACCCAGTACTTC. This gives the protein CASSPNRGPETQYF.

The chain uses TRBV28 and TRBJ2-7; unclear D gene. CDR3 length: 14 residues. Germline V gene sequence: CDR1 MDHEN, CDR2 SYDVKM. V was cut by 3 bases and J by 5 bases, with 14 bases left in between. CDR3 bases: TGTGCCAGCAGTTTTGGGCTGAGTTCTCACGAGCAGTACTTC. As protein: CASSFGLSSHEQYF.

V gene TRBV2 combines with J gene TRBJ2-7; D possibly corresponds to TRBD2 (7 bases). The germline V gene has CDR1 SNHLY and CDR2 FYNNEI. This CDR3 region has 13 residues. The V end was cut by 6 bases, the J end by 4 bases, with 13 bases between. The CDR3, as DNA: TGTGCCAGCAGGGGGGGGGCGCAGTACGAGCAGTACTTC. Translation: CASRGGAQYEQYF.

V gene TRBV5-8 combines with J gene TRBJ2-7; D remains ambiguous. The V end lost 0 bases, the J end lost 1 base, and 5 bases lay between the germline ends. Looked up from germline, CDR1 is SGHTS and CDR2 is YDEGEE. This CDR3 has 13 residues. The CDR3 region is CASSLAGSYEQYF. The CDR3 DNA is TGTGCCAGCAGCTTGGCCGGGTCCTACGAGCAGTACTTC.

This clone turned up a few times. The chain links TRBV5-5 to TRBJ2-1; D might be TRBD2 (6 bases). This CDR3 has 15 amino acids. Germline V lookup: CDR1 SGHKS, CDR2 YYEKEE (reference sequence). V was shortened by 4 bases and J by 0 bases, with 11 bases between the two germline ends. Here the CDR3 DNA reads TGTGCCAGCAGCGAGCTAGCGAGCTCCTACAATGAGCAGTTCTTC. As protein: CASSELASSYNEQFF.

The rearrangement joins TRBV18 to TRBJ2-7; TRBD1 might be the D (6 bases). This CDR3 has 14 residues. The V gene's germline CDR1 is KGHSH and CDR2 LQKENI. Trimming took 3 bases from V and 2 from J, leaving 11 bases between them. CDR3 in amino acids: CASSPGTQPYEQYF. As DNA, the CDR3 is TGTGCCAGCTCACCGGGGACACAGCCCTACGAGCAGTACTTC.

This clone has just one count. At one end the junction does not follow the germline gene, possibly because of a read error. The rearrangement links TRBV28 to TRBJ1-5; D remains ambiguous. Germline V gene data show CDR1 as MDHEN and CDR2 as SYDVKM. The CDR3 extends over 14 amino acids. For the CDR3, the DNA is TGCGACGGAGGAGGGAGAGACAGCAATCAGCCCCAGCATTTT. As protein: CDGGGRDSNQPQHF.

This chain links TRBV2 with TRBJ2-1; 9 bases match TRBD2. CDR1 is SNHLY and CDR2 is FYNNEI in the germline V gene. With 4 bases clipped from V and 6 bases from J, the junction kept 1 base outside the gene matches. The CDR3 is made up of 13 amino acids. DNA of the CDR3: TGTGCCAGCAGTGCTAGCGGGATCAATGAGCAGTTCTTC. Translation gives CASSASGINEQFF.

The chain is built from TRBV6-1 and TRBJ1-5; D gene uncertain. Trimming took 3 bases from V and 2 from J, leaving 8 bases between them. The CDR3 consists of 14 residues. Germline V gene sequence: CDR1 MNHNS, CDR2 SASEGT. The CDR3 is CASSDSTGNQPQHF. The DNA of the CDR3 is TGTGCCAGCAGTGATAGCACGGGCAATCAGCCCCAGCATTTT.

This chain uses TRBV7-3 with TRBJ2-7; D is ambiguous. Trimming removed 0 bases from V and 1 base from J, with 10 bases in between. Germline CDR1 SGHTA, CDR2 FQGTGA. There are 15 residues in the CDR3. CDR3 coding DNA: TGTGCCAGCAGCTTAACCCCCGTCAGATCCTACGAGCAGTACTTC. This gives the protein CASSLTPVRSYEQYF.

V usage is TRBV9 and J usage is TRBJ2-7; D might be TRBD1 (6 bases). With 0 bases removed from V and 0 bases from J, the gap between germline ends came to 13 bases. Looked up from germline, CDR1 is SGDLS and CDR2 is YYNGEE. The CDR3 sequence is 16 residues long. The CDR3 loop is CASSVEGTSPSYEQYF. The CDR3 coding sequence is TGTGCCAGCAGCGTAGAAGGGACATCCCCCTCCTACGAGCAGTACTTC.

The chain links TRBV9 to TRBJ2-2; the match to TRBD2 covers 7 bases. J lost 5 bases, V lost 7 bases, and 14 bases had no gene match. The CDR3 is 16 amino acids. The germline V gene encodes CDR1 SGDLS and CDR2 YYNGEE. The CDR3 reads CASPPGWGGETGELFF. CDR3 in DNA: TGTGCCAGCCCGCCGGGGTGGGGAGGGGAGACCGGGGAGCTGTTTTTT.

In the case of this clone: At one of its ends the junction is not consistent with the germline gene, which may arise from a read error. The V call is TRBV6-6, the J call TRBJ1-5; 9 nucleotides agree with TRBD1. CDR1 is MNHNY, CDR2 SVGAGI, per germline (reference sequence). The CDR3 is 11 amino acids. CDR3 in amino acids: CASSYDRGLFF. CDR3 nucleotides: TGTGCCAGCAGTTATGACAGGGGGTTGTTTTTT.

The V call is TRBV9, the J call TRBJ2-1, with 7 bases lining up with TRBD2. J gave up 8 bases and V 3 bases, and 8 bases lay outside the gene matches. Germline-derived CDR1 and CDR2 are SGDLS and YYNGEE. The CDR3 has 14 residues. The CDR3 sequence is CASSEQGGSYEQFF. The CDR3 DNA reads TGTGCCAGCAGCGAGCAGGGCGGGAGCTATGAGCAGTTCTTC.

The V gene is TRBV2, the J gene TRBJ1-3, with a weak D call TRBD1 (6 bases). The CDR3 covers 14 residues. Germline V gene data show CDR1 as SNHLY and CDR2 as FYNNEI. V was cut by 7 bases and J by 1 base, with 11 bases left in between. CDR3 coding DNA: TGTGCCAGCACCCGTGGACAGTCTGGAAACACCATATATTTT. Encoded protein: CASTRGQSGNTIYF.

The gene calls are TRBV5-8 and TRBJ2-7; D perhaps matches TRBD1 (6 bases). The CDR3 runs to 15 residues. V gave up 7 bases and J gave up 1 base, with 18 bases separating them. Germline loops: CDR1 SGHTS, CDR2 YDEGEE. The CDR3: CASDPVGDISYEQYF. The CDR3 region has the DNA TGTGCCAGCGACCCGGTGGGGGACATATCCTACGAGCAGTACTTC.

The chain uses TRBV7-3 and TRBJ1-1; the match to TRBD1 covers 7 bases. The CDR3 is made up of 13 amino acids. Germline CDR1 and CDR2: SGHTA and FQGTGA. The trim removed 5 bases at V and 1 base at J, leaving 1 base unmatched. The CDR3 region is CASSRTGNTEAFF. The CDR3, as DNA: TGTGCCAGCAGCCGGACAGGGAACACTGAAGCTTTCTTT.